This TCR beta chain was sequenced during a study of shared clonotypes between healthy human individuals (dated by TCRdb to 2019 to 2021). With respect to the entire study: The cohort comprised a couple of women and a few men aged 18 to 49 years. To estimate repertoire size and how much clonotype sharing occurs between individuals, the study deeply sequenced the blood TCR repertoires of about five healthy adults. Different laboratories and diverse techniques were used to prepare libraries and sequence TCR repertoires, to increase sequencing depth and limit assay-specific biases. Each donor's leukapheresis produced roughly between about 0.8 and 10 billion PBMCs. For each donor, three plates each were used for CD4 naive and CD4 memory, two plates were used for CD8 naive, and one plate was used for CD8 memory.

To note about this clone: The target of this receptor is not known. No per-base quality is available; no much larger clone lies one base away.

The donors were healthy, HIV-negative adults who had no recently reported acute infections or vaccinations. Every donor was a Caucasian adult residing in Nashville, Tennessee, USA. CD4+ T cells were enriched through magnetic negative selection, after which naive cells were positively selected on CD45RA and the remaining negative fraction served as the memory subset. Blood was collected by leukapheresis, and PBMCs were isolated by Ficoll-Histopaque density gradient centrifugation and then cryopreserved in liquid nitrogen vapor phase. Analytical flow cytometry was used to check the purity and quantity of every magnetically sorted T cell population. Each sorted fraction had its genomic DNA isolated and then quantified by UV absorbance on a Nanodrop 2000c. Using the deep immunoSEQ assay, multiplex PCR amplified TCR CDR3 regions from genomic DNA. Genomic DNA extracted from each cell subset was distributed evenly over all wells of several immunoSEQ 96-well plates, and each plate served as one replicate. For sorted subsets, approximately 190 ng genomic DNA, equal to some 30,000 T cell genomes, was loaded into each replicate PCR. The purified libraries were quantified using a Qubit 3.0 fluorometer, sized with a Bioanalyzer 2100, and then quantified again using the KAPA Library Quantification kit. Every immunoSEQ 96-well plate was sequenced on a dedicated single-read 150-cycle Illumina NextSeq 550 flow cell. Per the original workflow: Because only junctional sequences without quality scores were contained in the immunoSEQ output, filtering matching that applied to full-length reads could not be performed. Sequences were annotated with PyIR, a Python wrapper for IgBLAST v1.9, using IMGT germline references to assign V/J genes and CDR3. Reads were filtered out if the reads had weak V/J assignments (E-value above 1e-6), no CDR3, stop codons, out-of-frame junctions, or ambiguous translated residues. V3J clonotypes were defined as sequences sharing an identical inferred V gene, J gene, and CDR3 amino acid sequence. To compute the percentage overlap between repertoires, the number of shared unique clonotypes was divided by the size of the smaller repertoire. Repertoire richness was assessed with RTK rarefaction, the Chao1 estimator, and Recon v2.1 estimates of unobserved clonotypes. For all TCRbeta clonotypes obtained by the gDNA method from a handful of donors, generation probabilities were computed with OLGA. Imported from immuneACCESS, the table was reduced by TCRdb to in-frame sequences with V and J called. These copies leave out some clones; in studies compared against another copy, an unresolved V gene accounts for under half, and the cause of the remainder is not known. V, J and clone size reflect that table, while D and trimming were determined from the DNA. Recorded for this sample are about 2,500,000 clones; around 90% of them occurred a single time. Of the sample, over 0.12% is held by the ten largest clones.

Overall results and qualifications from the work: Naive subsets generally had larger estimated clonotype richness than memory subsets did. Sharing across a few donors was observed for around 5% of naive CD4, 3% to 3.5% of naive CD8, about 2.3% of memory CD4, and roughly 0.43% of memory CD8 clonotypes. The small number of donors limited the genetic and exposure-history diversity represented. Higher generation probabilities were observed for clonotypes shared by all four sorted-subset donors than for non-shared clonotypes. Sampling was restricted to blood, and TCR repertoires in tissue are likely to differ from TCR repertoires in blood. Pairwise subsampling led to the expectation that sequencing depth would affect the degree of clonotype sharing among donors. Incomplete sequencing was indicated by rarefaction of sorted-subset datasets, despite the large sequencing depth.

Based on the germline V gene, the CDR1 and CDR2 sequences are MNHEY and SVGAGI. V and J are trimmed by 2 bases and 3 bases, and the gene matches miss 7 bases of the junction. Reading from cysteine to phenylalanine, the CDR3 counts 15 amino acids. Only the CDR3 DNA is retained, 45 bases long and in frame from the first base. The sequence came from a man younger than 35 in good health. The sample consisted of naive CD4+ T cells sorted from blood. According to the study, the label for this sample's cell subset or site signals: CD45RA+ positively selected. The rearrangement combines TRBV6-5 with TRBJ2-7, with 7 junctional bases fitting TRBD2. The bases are TGTGCCAGCAGTTACGGAGGGACTAAGAACTACGAGCAGTACTTC. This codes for CASSYGGTKNYEQYF.